The TCR beta chain under discussion was sequenced for a study of cytomegalovirus exposure and HLA in healthy donors. Study-level results: Researchers left out some V segments, among them TRBV6-2 and TRBV6-3, as indistinguishable. TCR beta sequences numbering some 17,000 were associated with HLA alleles at 0.05 false discovery rate in a later analysis.

Germline CDR1 is MDHEN and CDR2 is SYDVKM. The CDR3 is made up of 13 amino acids. V was cut by 10 bases and J by 7 bases, with 17 bases left in between. Concerning this clone: Antigen unknown.

Primers for the PCR totalled 60 Vbeta and 13 Jbeta. Assay: immunoSEQ multiplex PCR; the TCRdb copy retains only in-frame clones and omits some. Here the sample spans 200,000 or so clones, just under 80% being singletons. The source material was PBMCs. This chain uses TRBV28 with TRBJ2-1; D unclear. This sequence was found in a woman under 40 in good health and CMV-seropositive. CDR3 region: CAISIPSGNEQFF. The CDR3 DNA follows: TGTGCCATCTCCATCCCCTCCGGGAATGAGCAGTTCTTC.